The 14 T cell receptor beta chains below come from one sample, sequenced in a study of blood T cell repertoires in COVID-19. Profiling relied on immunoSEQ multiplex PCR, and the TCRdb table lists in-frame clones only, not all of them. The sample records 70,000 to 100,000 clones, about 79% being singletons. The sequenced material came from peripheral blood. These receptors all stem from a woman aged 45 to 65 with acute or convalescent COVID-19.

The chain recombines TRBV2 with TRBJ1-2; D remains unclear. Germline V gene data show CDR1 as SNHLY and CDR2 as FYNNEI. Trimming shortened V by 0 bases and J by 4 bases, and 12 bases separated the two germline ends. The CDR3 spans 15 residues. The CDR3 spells CASSEAQGRSYGYTF. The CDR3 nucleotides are TGTGCCAGCAGTGAAGCCCAAGGGAGGAGCTATGGCTACACCTTC. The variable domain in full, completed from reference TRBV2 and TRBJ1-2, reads EPEVTQTPSHQVTQMGQEVILRCVPISNHLYFYWYRQILGQKVEFLVSFYNNEISEKSEIFDDQFSVERPDGSNFTLKIRSTKLEDSAMYFCASSEAQGRSYGYTFGSGTRLTVV.

The CDR3 here is CASSLLIAGAGETQYF. The CDR3 nucleotides read TGTGCCAGCAGCTTGCTAATAGCGGGGGCCGGAGAGACCCAGTACTTC. The chain combines TRBV5-5 with TRBJ2-5, with 9 bases matching TRBD2. V trimming: 1 base; J trimming: 4 bases; junction bases outside the gene matches: 8. Looked up from germline, CDR1 is SGHKS and CDR2 is YYEKEE (reference sequence). This CDR3 has 16 residues.

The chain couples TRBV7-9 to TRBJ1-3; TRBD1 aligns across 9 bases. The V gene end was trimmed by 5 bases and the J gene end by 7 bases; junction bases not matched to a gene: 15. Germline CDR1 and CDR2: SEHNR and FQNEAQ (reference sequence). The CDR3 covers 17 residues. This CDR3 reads CASSHGTGPRRGNTIYF. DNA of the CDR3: TGTGCCAGCAGCCACGGGACAGGGCCCCGGCGAGGGAACACCATATATTTT.

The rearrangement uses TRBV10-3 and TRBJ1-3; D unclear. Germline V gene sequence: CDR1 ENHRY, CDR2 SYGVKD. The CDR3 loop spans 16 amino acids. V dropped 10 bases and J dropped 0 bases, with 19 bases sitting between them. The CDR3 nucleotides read TGTGCCACCCGAAGCTTCCCGGGAGACTCTGGAAACACCATATATTTT. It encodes CATRSFPGDSGNTIYF.

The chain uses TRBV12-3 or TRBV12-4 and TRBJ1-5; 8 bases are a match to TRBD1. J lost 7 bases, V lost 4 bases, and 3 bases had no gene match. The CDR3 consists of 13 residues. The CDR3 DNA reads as TGTGCCAGCAGTTCACAGGGGGGACAGCCCCAGCATTTT. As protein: CASSSQGGQPQHF.

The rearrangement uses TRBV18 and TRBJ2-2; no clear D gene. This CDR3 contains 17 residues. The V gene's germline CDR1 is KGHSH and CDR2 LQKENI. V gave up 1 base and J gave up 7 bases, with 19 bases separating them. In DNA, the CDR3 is TGTGCCAGCTCACCACTTCCAGGTTCGATGTATGGCGGGGAGCTGTTTTTT. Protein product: CASSPLPGSMYGGELFF.

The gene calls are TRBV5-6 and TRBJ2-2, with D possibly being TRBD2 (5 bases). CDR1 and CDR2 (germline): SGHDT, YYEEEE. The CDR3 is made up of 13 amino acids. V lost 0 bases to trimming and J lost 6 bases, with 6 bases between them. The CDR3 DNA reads TGTGCCAGCAGCTTGGGAGGGCCCGGGGAGCTGTTTTTT. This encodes CASSLGGPGELFF.

CDR3 loop: CASSRDSSNQPQHF. The CDR3 DNA is TGTGCCAGCAGCCGGGACAGTAGCAATCAGCCCCAGCATTTT. The chain links TRBV7-2 to TRBJ1-5; 7 bases line up with TRBD1. This CDR3 has 14 amino acids. Germline-derived CDR1 and CDR2 are SGHTA and FQGNSA. V lost 5 bases to trimming and J lost 0 bases; unmatched junction nucleotides: 1.

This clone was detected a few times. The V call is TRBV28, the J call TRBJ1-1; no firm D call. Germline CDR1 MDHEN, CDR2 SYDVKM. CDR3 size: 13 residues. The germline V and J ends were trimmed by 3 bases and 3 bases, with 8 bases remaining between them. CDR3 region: CASSFQDDTEAFF. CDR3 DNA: TGTGCCAGCAGTTTCCAGGATGACACTGAAGCTTTCTTT.

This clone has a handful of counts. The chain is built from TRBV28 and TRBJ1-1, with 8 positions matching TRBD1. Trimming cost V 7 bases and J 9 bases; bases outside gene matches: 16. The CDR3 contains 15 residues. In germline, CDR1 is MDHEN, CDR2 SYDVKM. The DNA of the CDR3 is TGTGCCAGCACCCGGACAGGGCCAATCACCCCTCAAGCTTTCTTT. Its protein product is CASTRTGPITPQAFF.

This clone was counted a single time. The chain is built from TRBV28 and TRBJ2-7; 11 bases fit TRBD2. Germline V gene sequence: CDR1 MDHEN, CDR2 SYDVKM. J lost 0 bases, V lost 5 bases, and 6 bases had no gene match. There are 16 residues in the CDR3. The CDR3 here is CASSTPLAGVSYEQYF. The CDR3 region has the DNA TGTGCCAGCAGTACCCCACTAGCGGGGGTCTCCTACGAGCAGTACTTC.

CDR3 sequence reads: CASREQGIGNQPQHF. The CDR3 DNA reads as TGTGCCAGCAGGGAACAGGGGATTGGCAATCAGCCCCAGCATTTT. V gene TRBV2 combines with J gene TRBJ1-5; 7 bases are a match to TRBD1. CDR1 SNHLY and CDR2 FYNNEI come from the germline V gene. The CDR3 consists of 15 residues. Unmatched junction bases numbered 7, after V lost 6 bases and J lost 2 bases. The variable domain in full, completed from reference TRBV2 and TRBJ1-5, reads EPEVTQTPSHQVTQMGQEVILRCVPISNHLYFYWYRQILGQKVEFLVSFYNNEISEKSEIFDDQFSVERPDGSNFTLKIRSTKLEDSAMYFCASREQGIGNQPQHFGDGTRLSIL.

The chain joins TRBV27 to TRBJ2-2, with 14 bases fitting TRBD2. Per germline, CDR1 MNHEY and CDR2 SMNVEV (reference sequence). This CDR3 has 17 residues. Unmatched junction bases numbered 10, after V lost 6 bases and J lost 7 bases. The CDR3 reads CASSQTSGGAVGGELFF. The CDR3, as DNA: TGTGCCAGCAGCCAGACTAGCGGGGGGGCCGTCGGCGGGGAGCTGTTTTTT.

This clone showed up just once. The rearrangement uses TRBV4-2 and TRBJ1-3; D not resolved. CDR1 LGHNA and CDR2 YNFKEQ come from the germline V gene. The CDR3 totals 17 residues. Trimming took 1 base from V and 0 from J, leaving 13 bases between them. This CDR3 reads CASSQGTAQNSGNTIYF. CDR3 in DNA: TGTGCCAGCAGCCAAGGTACGGCACAGAACTCTGGAAACACCATATATTTT.